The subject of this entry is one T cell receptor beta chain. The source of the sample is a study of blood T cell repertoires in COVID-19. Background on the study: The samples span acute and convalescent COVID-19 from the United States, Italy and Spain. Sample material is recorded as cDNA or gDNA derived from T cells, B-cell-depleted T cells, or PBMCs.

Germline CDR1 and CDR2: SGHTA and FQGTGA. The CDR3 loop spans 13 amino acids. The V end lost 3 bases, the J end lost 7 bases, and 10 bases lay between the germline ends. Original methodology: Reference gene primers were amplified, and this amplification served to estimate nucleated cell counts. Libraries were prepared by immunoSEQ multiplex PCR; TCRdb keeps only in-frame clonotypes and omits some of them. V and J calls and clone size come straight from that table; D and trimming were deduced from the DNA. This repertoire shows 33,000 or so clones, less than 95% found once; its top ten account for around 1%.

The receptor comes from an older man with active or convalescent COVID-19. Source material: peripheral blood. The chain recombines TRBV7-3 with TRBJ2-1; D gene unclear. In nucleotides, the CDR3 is TGTGCCAGCAGCTTGGGCCCACCTAATGAGCAGTTCTTC. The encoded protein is CASSLGPPNEQFF.